Here is one TCR beta chain with its context. Its cognate antigen is unknown. Expressed TCRB transcripts were sequenced because the entire RNA isolate underwent reverse transcription. The protocol was immunoSEQ multiplex PCR, while the TCRdb copy is restricted to in-frame clones and leaves out a portion. The sample gives about 650,000 clones, around 12% of which show up once; roughly 0.11% is in the top ten. The sample is drawn from a study of beta chain features in type 1 diabetes. Germline V CDR1 and CDR2: MNHEY, SVGAGI. CDR3 size: 14 residues. J was trimmed by 10 bases and V by 7 bases; bases with no gene match: 9. Study findings and constraints: Sequencing of cDNA might inflate the share of cells that strongly express TCR. People with Type 1 diabetes carried modestly yet significantly shorter TCRB CDR3s in all four CD4+ subsets. Fewer insertions but more deletions were seen at VDJ junctions in type 1 diabetes patients. Researchers reported that naive, central memory and Treg TCRB repertoires appeared more similar in patients than in healthy donors.

Material: naive CD4+ T cells from blood. The chain joins TRBV6-5 to TRBJ1-6; 8 nucleotides agree with TRBD1. This clonotype originated in a man aged 25-45 years with type 1 diabetes. As DNA, the CDR3 is TGTGCCAGCATGAGGCAGGGGGCTGGGTCACCCCTCCACTTT. As protein: CASMRQGAGSPLHF.